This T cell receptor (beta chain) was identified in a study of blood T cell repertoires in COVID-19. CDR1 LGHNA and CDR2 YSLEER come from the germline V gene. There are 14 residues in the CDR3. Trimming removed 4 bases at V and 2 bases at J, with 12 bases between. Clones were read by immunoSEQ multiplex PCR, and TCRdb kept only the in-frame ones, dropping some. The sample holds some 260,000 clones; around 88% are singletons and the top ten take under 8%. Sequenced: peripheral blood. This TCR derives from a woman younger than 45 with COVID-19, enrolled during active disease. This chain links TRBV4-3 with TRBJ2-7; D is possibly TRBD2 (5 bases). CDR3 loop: CASSLDSNTYEQYF. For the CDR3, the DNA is TGCGCCAGCAGCCTGGACTCTAACACCTACGAGCAGTACTTC.